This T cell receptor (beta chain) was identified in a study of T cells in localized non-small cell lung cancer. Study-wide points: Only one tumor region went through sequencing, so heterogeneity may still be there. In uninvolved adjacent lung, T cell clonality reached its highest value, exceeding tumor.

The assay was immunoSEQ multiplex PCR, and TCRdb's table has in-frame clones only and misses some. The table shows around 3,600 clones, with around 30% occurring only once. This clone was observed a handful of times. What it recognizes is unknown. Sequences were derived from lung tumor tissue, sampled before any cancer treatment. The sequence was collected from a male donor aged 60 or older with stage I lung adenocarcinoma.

CDR3: CASRSPTDSYGYTF. The CDR3 DNA reads TGTGCCAGCAGATCACCCACCGACAGCTATGGCTACACCTTC. The chain is built from TRBV6-8 and TRBJ1-2, with D perhaps TRBD1 (5 bases). V lost 6 bases, J lost 4 bases, and 15 bases lay in between. The CDR3 contains 14 residues. Germline assignment: CDR1 MNHGY and CDR2 SAAAGT.